A selection of T cell receptor beta chains follows, all from one sample in a study of blood T cell repertoires in COVID-19. Generated by immunoSEQ multiplex PCR, the TCRdb table keeps only in-frame clones and is missing some. The table has some 300,000 clones, around 88% seen once. The specimen sequenced was peripheral blood. These receptors came from a woman in her 30s who had recovered from COVID-19. Each CDR3 is given with its conserved first and last residue. A D gene is named only where the DNA matches it firmly. A clone size is listed for some rows: how often the clone was seen (once, few, many), or a class if it is expanded.

CAWTSGLTDTQYF TGTGCCTGGACTAGCGGGCTCACAGATACGCAGTATTTT NA TRBJ2-3 TRBD2 TRBV30
CASSPGTGLGYTF TGTGCCAGCTCACCCGGGACAGGGTTGGGCTACACCTTC NA TRBJ1-2 TRBD1 TRBV18
CASSSLGASGGFETQYF TGTGCCAGCAGCTCGCTTGGGGCTAGCGGGGGTTTTGAGACCCAGTACTTC NA TRBJ2-5 TRBD2 TRBV3-1/TRBV3-2
CASSLRGAGEQFF TGTGCCAGCAGTTTAAGGGGTGCAGGGGAGCAGTTCTTC NA TRBJ2-1 NA TRBV12-3/TRBV12-4
CASSSAASGGALVTQYF TGTGCCAGCAGCTCGGCGGCTAGCGGGGGGGCCTTGGTGACCCAGTACTTC NA TRBJ2-5 TRBD2 TRBV7-9
CASSQELAYEQYF TGCGCCAGCAGCCAAGAGTTAGCGTACGAGCAGTACTTC NA TRBJ2-7 NA TRBV4-1
CASSIWTGGGTNEKLFF TGTGCCAGTAGTATTTGGACAGGGGGCGGAACTAATGAAAAACTGTTTTTT NA TRBJ1-4 TRBD1 TRBV19
CASSIRGQPQHF TGTGCCAGCAGCATCAGGGGGCAGCCCCAGCATTTT NA TRBJ1-5 TRBD1 TRBV5-6
CASSLQGWSTGELFF TGTGCCAGCAGTTTACAGGGTTGGAGCACCGGGGAGCTGTTTTTT NA TRBJ2-2 NA TRBV28
CSAWGQGGGSEQFF TGCAGCGCCTGGGGACAGGGAGGAGGGAGTGAGCAGTTCTTC NA TRBJ2-1 TRBD1 TRBV29-1
CASSRTGGEQYF TGTGCCAGCAGCCGGACAGGGGGGGAGCAGTACTTC NA TRBJ2-7 TRBD1 TRBV28
CASRGMGGQETQYF TGTGCCAGTAGAGGTATGGGGGGACAAGAGACCCAGTACTTC NA TRBJ2-5 NA TRBV19
CASRLAGIQETQYF TGTGCCAGCAGACTAGCGGGGATTCAAGAGACCCAGTACTTC NA TRBJ2-5 TRBD2 TRBV2
CASSRLGRGQGFYGYTF TGTGCCAGCAGCCGCCTTGGGCGCGGACAGGGATTCTATGGCTACACCTTC NA TRBJ1-2 TRBD1 TRBV14
CASSVTGNYGYTF TGTGCCAGCAGCGTCACCGGTAACTATGGCTACACCTTC NA TRBJ1-2 NA TRBV9
CANPSGLIDTQYF TGCGCCAACCCGAGCGGTTTGATAGATACGCAGTATTTT NA TRBJ2-3 NA TRBV10-1
CASSSSSGEYNEQFF TGTGCCAGCAGTTCCAGTAGCGGGGAGTACAATGAGCAGTTCTTC NA TRBJ2-1 TRBD2 TRBV6-5
CSASQSVYNSPLHF TGCAGTGCTAGTCAGTCAGTCTATAATTCACCCCTCCACTTT NA TRBJ1-6 NA TRBV20-1
CASSDGTGRNYGYTF TGTGCCAGCAGCGACGGGACAGGGCGCAACTATGGCTACACCTTC NA TRBJ1-2 TRBD1 TRBV28
CAISGGGWYEQYF TGTGCCATCAGTGGGGGGGGCTGGTACGAGCAGTACTTC NA TRBJ2-7 NA TRBV10-3
CASSHNSGGQYNEQFF TGTGCCAGCAGCCACAACAGCGGGGGCCAATACAATGAGCAGTTCTTC once TRBJ2-1 TRBD2 TRBV4-2
CATSDSGGEKLFF TGTGCCACCAGTGATTCAGGAGGTGAAAAACTGTTTTTT few TRBJ1-4 NA TRBV24-1
CASSSLGLGYTF TGTGCCAGCAGCTCCCTGGGCCTTGGCTACACCTTC NA TRBJ1-2 NA TRBV11-2
CASKRGIGTEAFF TGTGCCAGCAAAAGGGGGATCGGCACTGAAGCTTTCTTT NA TRBJ1-1 NA TRBV19
CASRVDSPLHF TGTGCCAGCAGGGTAGATTCACCCCTCCACTTT NA TRBJ1-6 NA TRBV2
CASSFGVPGGRAFYGYTF TGTGCCAGCAGCTTCGGAGTTCCGGGAGGCAGGGCATTCTATGGCTACACCTTC many TRBJ1-2 NA TRBV5-4
CASSLFLGTGVDEQYF TGTGCCAGCAGTTTATTCCTAGGGACAGGGGTGGACGAGCAGTACTTC NA TRBJ2-7 TRBD1 TRBV27
CASSRWTGGPSYEQYF TGTGCCAGCAGCAGATGGACAGGGGGACCCTCCTACGAGCAGTACTTC NA TRBJ2-7 TRBD1 TRBV5-6
CASSLERANEQYF TGTGCCAGCAGCTTAGAGAGGGCGAACGAGCAGTACTTC few TRBJ2-7 NA TRBV11-3
CASRPSGTGKAEAFF TGTGCCAGTAGGCCATCCGGGACAGGGAAAGCTGAAGCTTTCTTT NA TRBJ1-1 TRBD1 TRBV19
CASSQRQDSNQPQHF TGCGCCAGCAGCCAACGACAGGATTCCAATCAGCCCCAGCATTTT NA TRBJ1-5 NA TRBV4-1
CASSPPPGQSSPLHF TGTGCCAGCAGCCCGCCGCCGGGACAGTCTTCACCCCTCCACTTT few TRBJ1-6 TRBD1 TRBV5-4
CASRAGASYNEQFF TGTGCCAGCAGGGCGGGGGCCAGCTACAATGAGCAGTTCTTC NA TRBJ2-1 NA TRBV7-9
CASSDPGLAGGIGEQFF TGTGCCAGCAGTGACCCGGGACTAGCGGGGGGGATTGGAGAGCAGTTCTTC NA TRBJ2-1 TRBD2 TRBV6-1
CASSFASYEQYF TGTGCCAGCAGCTTCGCGTCCTACGAGCAGTACTTC NA TRBJ2-7 NA TRBV13
CASSLRGQPQHF TGTGCCAGCAGTTTAAGGGGTCAGCCCCAGCATTTT NA TRBJ1-5 NA TRBV27
CASSRGDRGRNNEQFF TGCGCCAGCAGCCGCGGGGACAGGGGGCGAAACAATGAGCAGTTCTTC once TRBJ2-1 TRBD1 TRBV5-1